Each of the 12 T cell receptor beta chains below was sequenced from the same sample in a study of blood T cells in healthy people across ages. A second PCR, run for roughly 7 to 11 cycles, used a sample-barcoded 5' primer plus a J-beta primer mix. TCRdb independently ran MiXCR on the 5' RACE reads; one entry per CDR3 protein. The table includes more than 700,000 distinct CDR3 sequences, about 42% detected once. The sequenced sample consisted of blood. These receptors were taken from an elderly man in good health.

The chain carries TRBV28 and TRBJ1-2; tentative D call: TRBD1 (5 bases). CDR3 size: 15 residues. Germline V gene data show CDR1 as MDHEN and CDR2 as SYDVKM. The ends were cut back, 6 bases at V and 1 base at J, with 15 bases in the middle. CDR3 in DNA: TGTGCCAGCAGGACCCCGGGACGGAGTAACTATGGCTACACCTTC. Protein sequence: CASRTPGRSNYGYTF.

V gene TRBV7-2 combines with J gene TRBJ2-5; TRBD2 is a possible D gene (5 bases). The length of the CDR3 is 15 residues. Trimming cost V 1 base and J 2 bases, with 11 bases left between them. Germline V CDR1 and CDR2: SGHTA, FQGNSA. CDR3 nucleotides: TGTGCCAGCAGCTTAGGTTGGCGGAGGCAAGAGACCCAGTACTTC. It translates to CASSLGWRRQETQYF.

The V gene is TRBV29-1, the J gene TRBJ1-1, with D tentatively TRBD1 (6 bases). The CDR3 covers 12 residues. CDR1 and CDR2 from the germline V gene are SQVTM and ANQGSEA. V dropped 3 bases and J dropped 5 bases, with 10 bases sitting between them. This CDR3 is CSVDQGLTEAFF. The CDR3 nucleotides read TGCAGCGTTGATCAGGGGCTAACTGAAGCTTTCTTT.

The chain combines TRBV12-3 or TRBV12-4 with TRBJ2-3; TRBD2 agrees at 10 bases. J was trimmed by 4 bases and V by 3 bases; bases with no gene match: 16. CDR3 size: 19 residues. The CDR3 DNA follows: TGTGCCAGCAGTTTGCCAACCCACGATCCGGGACTAGCGTCAGATACGCAGTATTTT. This encodes CASSLPTHDPGLASDTQYF.

This clonotype has ten or more counts. The rearrangement uses TRBV7-8 and TRBJ2-1, with TRBD2 matching over 8 bases. Germline loops: CDR1 SGHVS, CDR2 FQNEAQ. V lost 2 bases to trimming and J lost 3 bases; unmatched junction nucleotides: 3. The CDR3 runs to 15 residues. CDR3 loop: CASSLTGTSYNEQFF. CDR3 DNA: TGTGCCAGCAGCTTAACCGGGACTAGCTACAATGAGCAGTTCTTC.

This chain uses TRBV20-1 with TRBJ1-5; D remains unclear. V lost 6 bases to trimming and J lost 2 bases, with 17 bases between them. This CDR3 contains 15 residues. From germline, CDR1 is DFQATT and CDR2 SNEGSKA (reference sequence). The CDR3 region has the DNA TGCAGTGCCACAGAGGGCGGCGGGGGCAATCAGCCCCAGCATTTT. Translating it yields CSATEGGGGNQPQHF.

This rearrangement joins TRBV12-3 or TRBV12-4 to TRBJ2-1; TRBD2 might be the D (5 bases). Trimming cost V 9 bases and J 5 bases, with 14 bases left between them. CDR3 length: 13 amino acids. CDR3 sequence reads: CASRLLGDNEQFF. The CDR3, as DNA: TGTGCCAGTAGACTACTTGGAGACAATGAGCAGTTCTTC.

The CDR3 loop is CSVFDGFQETQYF. The CDR3 nucleotides are TGCAGCGTTTTTGATGGCTTTCAAGAGACCCAGTACTTC. The rearrangement links TRBV29-1 to TRBJ2-5, with unresolved D. The germline V gene encodes CDR1 SQVTM and CDR2 ANQGSEA. V was cut by 5 bases and J by 2 bases, with 12 bases left in between. The CDR3 is made up of 13 amino acids.

The chain combines TRBV20-1 with TRBJ2-7; no definite D call. Between the trimmed V and J ends, which lost 6 bases and 3 bases, there was a span of 15 bases. This CDR3 region has 13 residues. From germline, CDR1 is DFQATT and CDR2 SNEGSKA (reference sequence). DNA for the CDR3: TGCAGTGCCAAAGGCCAGTCGGGCTACGAGCAGTACTTC. It translates to CSAKGQSGYEQYF.

Concerning this clonotype itself: This may stem from a read error, because a much larger clone lies one nucleotide away. This rearrangement joins TRBV7-2 to TRBJ2-5; no reliable D call. V lost 1 base to trimming and J lost 4 bases, with 13 bases between them. This CDR3 contains 15 residues. Germline V gene sequence: CDR1 SGHTA, CDR2 FQGNSA. CDR3 region: CASSLVSGYRETQYF. In DNA, the CDR3 is TGTGCCAGCAGCTTAGTAAGTGGGTATAGAGAGACCCAGTACTTC.

This rearrangement joins TRBV21-1 to TRBJ2-1; whether TRBD1, the table's D call, matches the DNA was not checked. TRBV21-1 is recorded as a pseudogene. CDR3 size: 15 residues. The CDR3 DNA follows: TGTGCCAGCAGCAAAGCTTACAGGGGGGGCGGTGAGCAGTTCTTC. Translation: CASSKAYRGGGEQFF.

The chain employs TRBV5-1 and TRBJ1-2; perhaps TRBD1 as D (5 bases). V lost 4 bases and J 4 bases, leaving 20 bases between the germline ends. Germline V gene data show CDR1 as SGHRS and CDR2 as YFSETQ. The CDR3 has 16 residues. CDR3 sequence: CASSQDRDRRFYGYTF. CDR3 DNA sequence: TGCGCCAGCAGCCAAGACCGGGACCGCCGATTCTATGGCTACACCTTC.